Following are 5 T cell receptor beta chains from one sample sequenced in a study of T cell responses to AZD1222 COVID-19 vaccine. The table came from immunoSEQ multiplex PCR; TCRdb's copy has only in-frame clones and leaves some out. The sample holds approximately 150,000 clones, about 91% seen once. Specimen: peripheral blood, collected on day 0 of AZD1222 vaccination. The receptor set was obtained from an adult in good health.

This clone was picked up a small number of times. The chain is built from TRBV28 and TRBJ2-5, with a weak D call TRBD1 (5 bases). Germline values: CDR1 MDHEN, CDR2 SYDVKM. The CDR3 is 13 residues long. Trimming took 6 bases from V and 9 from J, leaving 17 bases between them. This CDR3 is CASRNRRLGAQYF. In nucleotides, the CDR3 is TGTGCCAGCAGGAACCGACGGCTAGGGGCCCAGTACTTC.

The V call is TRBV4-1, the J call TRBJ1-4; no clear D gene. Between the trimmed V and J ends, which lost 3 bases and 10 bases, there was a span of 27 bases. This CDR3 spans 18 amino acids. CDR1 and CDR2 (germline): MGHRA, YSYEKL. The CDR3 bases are TGCGCCAGCAGCCAGCTACACCTCCGATTATTCGGAGGTGGAAAACTGTTTTTT. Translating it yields CASSQLHLRLFGGGKLFF.

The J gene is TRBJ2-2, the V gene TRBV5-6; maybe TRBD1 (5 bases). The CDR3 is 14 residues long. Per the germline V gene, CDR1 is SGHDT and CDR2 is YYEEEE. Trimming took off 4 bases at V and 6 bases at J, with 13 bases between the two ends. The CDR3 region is CASSPDILAGELFF. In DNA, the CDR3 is TGTGCCAGCAGCCCGGACATTTTAGCCGGGGAGCTGTTTTTT. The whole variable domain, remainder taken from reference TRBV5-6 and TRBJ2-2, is DAGVTQSPTHLIKTRGQQVTLRCSPKSGHDTVSWYQQALGQGPQFIFQYYEEEERQRGNFPDRFSGHQFPNYSSELNVNALLLGDSALYLCASSPDILAGELFFGEGSRLTVL.

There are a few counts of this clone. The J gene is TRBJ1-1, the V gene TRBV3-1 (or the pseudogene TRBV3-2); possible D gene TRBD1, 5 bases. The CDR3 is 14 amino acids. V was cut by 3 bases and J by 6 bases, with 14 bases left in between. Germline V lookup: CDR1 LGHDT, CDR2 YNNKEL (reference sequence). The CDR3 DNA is TGTGCCAGCAGCCATAACTCAGGGTCGGCTGAAGCTTTCTTT. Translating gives CASSHNSGSAEAFF.

As DNA, the CDR3 is TGTGCCAGCTCACCAGGGTGGAAGGGAAGGGAGCAGTACTTC. Its protein product is CASSPGWKGREQYF. The chain has TRBV18 and TRBJ2-7; D call uncertain. Germline V gene sequence: CDR1 KGHSH, CDR2 LQKENI. Trimming stripped 2 bases from V and 7 bases from J, with 15 bases between. The CDR3 consists of 14 residues.